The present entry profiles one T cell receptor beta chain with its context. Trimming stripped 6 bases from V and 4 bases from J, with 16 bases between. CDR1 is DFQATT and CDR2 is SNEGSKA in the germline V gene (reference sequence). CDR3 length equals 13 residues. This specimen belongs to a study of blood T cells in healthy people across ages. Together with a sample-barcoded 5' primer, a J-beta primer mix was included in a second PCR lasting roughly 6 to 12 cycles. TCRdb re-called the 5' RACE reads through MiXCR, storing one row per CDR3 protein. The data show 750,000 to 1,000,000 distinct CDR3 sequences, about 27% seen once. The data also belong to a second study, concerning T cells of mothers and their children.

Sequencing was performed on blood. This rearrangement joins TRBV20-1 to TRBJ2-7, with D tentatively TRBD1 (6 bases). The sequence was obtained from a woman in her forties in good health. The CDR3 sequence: CSAKRGKNYEQYF. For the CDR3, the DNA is TGCAGTGCCAAGAGGGGGAAGAATTACGAGCAGTACTTC.